One sample yielded the 3 T cell receptor beta chains listed below, sequenced in a study of CD8 T cells in ankylosing spondylitis. Study results and caveats: A motif of several highly homologous TCR beta variants was seen as apparently characteristic of ankylosing spondylitis blood.

The antigens of these receptors remain unknown. TCRdb itself ran the 5' RACE reads through MiXCR, one entry per CDR3 protein. The table lists about 540,000 distinct CDR3 sequences, roughly 13% of them singletons. The specimen was blood, either unsorted or a sorted T cell fraction (not recorded which). The receptors derive from a male donor with ankylosing spondylitis.

This chain uses TRBV4-2 with TRBJ2-6, with 11 positions matching TRBD1. This CDR3 has 18 amino acids. Germline assignment: CDR1 LGHNA and CDR2 YNFKEQ. Losses at the gene ends were 0 bases for V and 3 bases for J; bases not matched to a gene: 4. This CDR3 is CASSQDRTGGFGANVLTF. CDR3 nucleotide sequence: TGTGCCAGCAGCCAAGACAGGACAGGGGGCTTTGGGGCCAACGTCCTGACTTTC.

The chain employs TRBV20-1 and TRBJ2-7; TRBD2 aligns across 7 bases. The CDR3 runs to 13 residues. The germline CDR1 and CDR2 sequences are DFQATT and SNEGSKA (reference sequence). Losses at the gene ends were 2 bases for V and 6 bases for J; bases not matched to a gene: 7. The CDR3 DNA is TGCAGTGCTAGAAAGGCGGGAGCGGGCGAGCAGTACGTC. Encoded protein: CSARKAGAGEQYV.

In its sample, this clonotype was seen a few times. J is TRBJ1-1 and V is TRBV20-1; D is unclear. CDR3 length: 12 residues. V lost 1 base and J lost 0, with 3 bases in between. From germline, CDR1 is DFQATT and CDR2 SNEGSKA (reference sequence). This chain's CDR3 is CSARALNTEAFF. CDR3 bases: TGCAGTGCTAGAGCATTGAACACTGAAGCTTTCTTT.